This T cell receptor beta chain was captured by sequencing in a study of T cells in Graves' hyperthyroidism and ophthalmopathy. RNA transcripts served as the template for amplifying TCR beta CDR3 regions. The HTBI primer set served for first-round RT-PCR of the TCR CDR3. TCRdb processed the multiplex PCR reads anew with MiXCR; each CDR3 protein has one entry. The top ten hold 17% of the sample, which has about 500,000 distinct CDR3 sequences, 15% to 20% seen once. Study findings and constraints: The majority of expanded thyroid clonotypes above 0.001 also appeared in blood.

Concerning this clonotype itself: Its antigen is not known.

Patients affected by ophthalmopathy presented a Clinical Activity Score of at least 3, a NOSPECS grade of at least 4, and disease duration below 3 months. This CDR3 is 13 amino acids long. The V and J ends lost 5 bases and 2 bases, in that order; junction bases with no gene match: 3. The germline gives CDR1 ENHRY, CDR2 SYGVKD. Input material: blood. The clonotype comes from a woman between 18 and 29 years old with Graves' ophthalmopathy. The V and J genes are TRBV10-3 and TRBJ2-7; TRBD1 agrees at 7 bases. CDR3: CAISLGQAYEQYF. The CDR3, as DNA: TGTGCCATCAGTCTAGGACAGGCCTACGAGCAGTACTTC.